This T cell receptor (beta chain) stems from a study of T cell repertoires in cytomegalovirus infection. Study-level information: CMV infection and matching HLA type were both indicated by public TCR beta signatures. Study-wide results and limits: Accumulated public TCR beta family frequency recognized individuals carrying CMV together with the relevant HLA.

TCRdb re-analysed the reads in MiXCR, keeping a single row per CDR3 protein. The sample has hundreds of thousands of distinct CDR3 sequences, roughly a third seen once. Germline loops: CDR1 MGHRA, CDR2 YSYEKL. V lost 4 bases and J lost 10; bases outside the gene matches: 7. The CDR3 has 13 amino acids. In this sample, this clonotype turned up once. The antigen is not known. The sequence was obtained from a human donor in good health (CMV status not recorded). Some clones in this sample may be carry-over from other donors' samples. The chain combines TRBV4-1 with TRBJ1-1, with 9 bases identical to TRBD1. The sequencing used cultured PBMCs, collected from culture after CMV antigen stimulation. The CDR3 DNA sequence: TGCGCCAGCAGCCCCCCGGGGGGACAGGGAGCTTTCTTT. Translating gives CASSPPGGQGAFF.